Included here is one T cell receptor (beta chain) sequence, with context. The data are from a study of blood T cell repertoires in COVID-19. CDR3 size: 11 residues. V lost 9 bases and J lost 2, with 7 bases in between. Germline V lookup: CDR1 LNHDA, CDR2 SQIVND (reference sequence). The protocol was immunoSEQ multiplex PCR, while the TCRdb copy is restricted to in-frame clones and leaves out a portion. The sample carries over 65,000 clones, 80% to 95% recorded once. The chain carries TRBV19 and TRBJ1-1, with D uncertain. Specimen: peripheral blood. This receptor was identified in a human donor in a cohort sampled during active COVID-19. The CDR3 spells CASQINTEAFF. As DNA, the CDR3 is TGTGCCAGCCAGATAAACACTGAAGCTTTCTTT.